Below, one T cell receptor (beta chain) is given with its context. Its antigen is still unknown. This sample was taken from a study of T cell responses to AZD1222 COVID-19 vaccine. Study background: Second doses that came at about 4 or about 12 weeks were put together.

Germline loops: CDR1 LNHNV, CDR2 YYDKDF (reference sequence). Trimming removed 3 bases from V and 6 bases from J, with 6 bases in between. The CDR3 loop spans 12 amino acids. Study conclusions and caveats: Spike-specific TCR repertoires showed rising breadth and depth after two AZD1222 doses.

The protocol was immunoSEQ multiplex PCR, while the TCRdb copy is restricted to in-frame clones and leaves out a portion. The table includes over 100,000 clones, 75% to 90% detected once. This chain connects TRBV15 to TRBJ2-1, with D perhaps TRBD2 (6 bases). Sequenced here: peripheral blood, sampled on day 0 of AZD1222 vaccination. The TCR originated in an adult in good health. CDR3 loop: CATSSGGNEQFF. The CDR3 DNA sequence: TGTGCCACCAGCAGCGGGGGCAATGAGCAGTTCTTC.